The T cell receptor beta chain described here comes from a study of blood T cell repertoires in COVID-19. The CDR3 extends over 15 amino acids. The V gene lost 0 bases and the J gene lost 4 bases, with 13 bases spanning the gap. CDR1 and CDR2 (germline): SGDLS, YYNGEE. Original processing methods: Estimation of nucleated cell counts relied on the amplification of reference gene primers. Measured with immunoSEQ multiplex PCR; TCRdb has only the in-frame clones, and not every one. V and J calls and clone size are copied from that table; D and trimming were computed from the DNA. Of approximately 300,000 clones in the sample, around 82% are singletons; the top ten hold about a sixth.

The sequencing sample was made of peripheral blood. The sequence was collected from a person between 65 and 79 years old with COVID-19, enrolled during active disease. The chain uses TRBV9 and TRBJ2-5; D unclear. The CDR3 loop reads CASSVDGLASETQYF. CDR3 bases: TGTGCCAGCAGCGTAGATGGATTAGCTTCAGAGACCCAGTACTTC.